This T cell receptor beta chain was observed in a study of regulatory T cells in long-lasting Graves disease. Germline values: CDR1 SGHKS, CDR2 YYEKEE (reference sequence). The CDR3 covers 14 residues. CDR3-region Arm-PCR and iRepertoire HTBI primers produced the TCR beta libraries. One entry per CDR3 protein, called by TCRdb with MiXCR from the multiplex PCR reads. The table includes about 620,000 distinct CDR3 sequences, roughly 16% detected once. Time point specified: newly diagnosed GD, antithyroid drugs for less than 3 months. PBMC-derived RNA was used for the TCR library. About this clonotype: A read error may produce the germline difference seen at one junction end.

These data were also filed under a second study, of T cells in Graves' hyperthyroidism and ophthalmopathy. From that study: Most thyroid clonotypes that were expanded above 0.001 also turned up in blood.

The specimen comprised peripheral blood mononuclear cells (PBMCs), sampled at new diagnosis, from a patient treated with antithyroid drugs. The V call is TRBV5-5, the J call TRBJ1-1; D is possibly TRBD1 (6 bases). This TCR derives from a woman aged 30 to 39 with Graves disease. CDR3 protein: CASRGRMLDTEAFF. CDR3 nucleotide sequence: TGCGCCAGCAGGGGTCGTATGCTGGACACTGAAGCTTTCTTT. Together with reference TRBV5-5 and TRBJ1-1, the CDR3 gives the full variable domain: DAGVTQSPTHLIKTRGQQVTLRCSPISGHKSVSWYQQVLGQGPQFIFQYYEKEERGRGNFPDRFSARQFPNYSSELNVNALLLGDSALYLCASRGRMLDTEAFFGQGTRLTVV.